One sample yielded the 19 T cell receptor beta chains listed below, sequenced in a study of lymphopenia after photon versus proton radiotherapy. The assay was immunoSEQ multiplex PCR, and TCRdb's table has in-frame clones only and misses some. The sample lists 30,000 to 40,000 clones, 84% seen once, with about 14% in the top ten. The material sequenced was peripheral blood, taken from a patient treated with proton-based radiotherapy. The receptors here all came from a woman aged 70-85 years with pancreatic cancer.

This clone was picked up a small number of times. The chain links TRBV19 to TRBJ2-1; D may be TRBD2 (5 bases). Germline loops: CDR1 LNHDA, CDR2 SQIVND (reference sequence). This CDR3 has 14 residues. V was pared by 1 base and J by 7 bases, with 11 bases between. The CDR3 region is CASSIGTEKNEQFF. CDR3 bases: TGTGCCAGTAGTATAGGGACTGAGAAGAATGAGCAGTTCTTC. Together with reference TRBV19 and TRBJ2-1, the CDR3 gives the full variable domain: DGGITQSPKYLFRKEGQNVTLSCEQNLNHDAMYWYRQDPGQGLRLIYYSQIVNDFQKGDIAEGYSVSREKKESFPLTVTSAQKNPTAFYLCASSIGTEKNEQFFGPGTRLTVL.

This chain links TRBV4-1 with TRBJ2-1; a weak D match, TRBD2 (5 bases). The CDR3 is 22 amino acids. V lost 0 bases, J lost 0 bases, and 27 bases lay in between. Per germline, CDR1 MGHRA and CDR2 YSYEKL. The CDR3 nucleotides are TGCGCCAGCAGCCAAGATCGGTTTCAGGAGGCATACATTACCTACTCCTACAATGAGCAGTTCTTC. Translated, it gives CASSQDRFQEAYITYSYNEQFF.

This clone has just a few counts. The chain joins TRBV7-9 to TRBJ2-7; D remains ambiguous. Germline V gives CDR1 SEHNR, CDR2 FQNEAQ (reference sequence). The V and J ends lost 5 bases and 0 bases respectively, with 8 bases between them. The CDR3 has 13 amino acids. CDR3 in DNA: TGTGCCAGCAGCCCGCCATCCTCCTACGAGCAGTACTTC. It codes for CASSPPSSYEQYF.

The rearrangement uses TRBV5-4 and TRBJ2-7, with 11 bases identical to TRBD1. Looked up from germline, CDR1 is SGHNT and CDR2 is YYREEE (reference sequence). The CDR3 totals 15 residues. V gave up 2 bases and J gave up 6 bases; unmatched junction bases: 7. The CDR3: CASSLAGQGASEQYF. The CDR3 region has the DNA TGTGCCAGCAGCTTAGCTGGACAGGGGGCGTCCGAGCAGTACTTC.

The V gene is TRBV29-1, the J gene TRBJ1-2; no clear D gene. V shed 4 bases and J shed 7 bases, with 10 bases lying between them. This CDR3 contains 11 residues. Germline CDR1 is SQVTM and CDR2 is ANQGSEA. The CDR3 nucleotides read TGCAGCGTTGGAATAGAGACTGGCTACACCTTC. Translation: CSVGIETGYTF. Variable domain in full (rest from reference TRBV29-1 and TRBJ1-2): SAVISQKPSRDICQRGTSLTIQCQVDSQVTMMFWYRQQPGQSLTLIATANQGSEATYESGFVIDKFPISRPNLTFSTLTVSNMSPEDSSIYLCSVGIETGYTFGSGTRLTVV.

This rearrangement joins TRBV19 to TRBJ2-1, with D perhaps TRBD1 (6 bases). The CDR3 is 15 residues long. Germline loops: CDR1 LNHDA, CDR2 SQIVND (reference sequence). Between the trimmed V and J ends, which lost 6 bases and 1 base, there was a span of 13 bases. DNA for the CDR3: TGTGCCAGTAGCCTACAGGGATCTTCCTACAATGAGCAGTTCTTC. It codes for CASSLQGSSYNEQFF.

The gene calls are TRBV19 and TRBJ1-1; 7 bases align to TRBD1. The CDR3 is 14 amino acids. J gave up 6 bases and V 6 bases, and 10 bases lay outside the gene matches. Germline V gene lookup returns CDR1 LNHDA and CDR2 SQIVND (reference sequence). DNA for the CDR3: TGTGCCAGTAGACCGATTGACAGGGTGGCTGAAGCTTTCTTT. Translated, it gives CASRPIDRVAEAFF.

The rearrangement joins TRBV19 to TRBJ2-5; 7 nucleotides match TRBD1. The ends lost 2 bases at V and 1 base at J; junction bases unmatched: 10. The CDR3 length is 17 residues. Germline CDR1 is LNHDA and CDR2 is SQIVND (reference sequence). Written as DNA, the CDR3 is TGTGCCAGTAGTATAAAGTCGGGACAGTGGACCCAAGAGACCCAGTACTTC. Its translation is CASSIKSGQWTQETQYF.

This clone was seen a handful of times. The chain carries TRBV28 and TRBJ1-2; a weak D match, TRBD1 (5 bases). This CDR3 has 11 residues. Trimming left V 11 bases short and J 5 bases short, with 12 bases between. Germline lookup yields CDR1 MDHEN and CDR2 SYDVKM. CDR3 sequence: CAGQGTYGYTF. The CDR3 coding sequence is TGTGCCGGCCAGGGTACTTATGGCTACACCTTC.

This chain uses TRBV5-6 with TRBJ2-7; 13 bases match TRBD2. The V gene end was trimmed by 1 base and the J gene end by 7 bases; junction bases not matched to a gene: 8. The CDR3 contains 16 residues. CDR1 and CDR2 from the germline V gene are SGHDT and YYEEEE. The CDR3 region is CASSLYWTSGSSEQYF. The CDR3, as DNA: TGTGCCAGCAGCTTGTATTGGACTAGCGGGAGTAGTGAGCAGTACTTC.

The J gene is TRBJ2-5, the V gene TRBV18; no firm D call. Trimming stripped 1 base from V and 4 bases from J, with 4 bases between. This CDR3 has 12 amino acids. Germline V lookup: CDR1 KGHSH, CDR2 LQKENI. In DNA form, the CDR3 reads TGTGCCAGCTCACCACAGGGAGAGACCCAGTACTTC. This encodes CASSPQGETQYF.

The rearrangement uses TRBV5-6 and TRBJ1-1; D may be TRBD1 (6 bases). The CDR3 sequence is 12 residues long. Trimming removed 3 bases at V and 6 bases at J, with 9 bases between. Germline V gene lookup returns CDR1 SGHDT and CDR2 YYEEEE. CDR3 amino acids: CASSSGAPEAFF. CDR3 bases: TGTGCCAGCAGCTCAGGGGCTCCTGAAGCTTTCTTT. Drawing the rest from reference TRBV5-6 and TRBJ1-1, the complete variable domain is DAGVTQSPTHLIKTRGQQVTLRCSPKSGHDTVSWYQQALGQGPQFIFQYYEEEERQRGNFPDRFSGHQFPNYSSELNVNALLLGDSALYLCASSSGAPEAFFGQGTRLTVV.

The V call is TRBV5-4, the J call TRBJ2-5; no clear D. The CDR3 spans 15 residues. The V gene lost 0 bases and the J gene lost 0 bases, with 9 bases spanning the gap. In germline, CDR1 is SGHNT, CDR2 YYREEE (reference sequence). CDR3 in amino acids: CASSLVVGNQETQYF. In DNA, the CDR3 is TGTGCCAGCAGCTTGGTCGTAGGAAACCAAGAGACCCAGTACTTC. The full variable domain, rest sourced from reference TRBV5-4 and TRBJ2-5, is ETGVTQSPTHLIKTRGQQVTLRCSSQSGHNTVSWYQQALGQGPQFIFQYYREEENGRGNFPPRFSGLQFPNYSSELNVNALELDDSALYLCASSLVVGNQETQYFGPGTRLLVL.

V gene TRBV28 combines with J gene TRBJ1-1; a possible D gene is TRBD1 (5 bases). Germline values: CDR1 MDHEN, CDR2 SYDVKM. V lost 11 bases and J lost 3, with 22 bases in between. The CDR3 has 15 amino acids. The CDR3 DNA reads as TGTGCCTCAGGGAGCAGGGTGGTGAGGGACACTGAAGCTTTCTTT. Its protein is CASGSRVVRDTEAFF.

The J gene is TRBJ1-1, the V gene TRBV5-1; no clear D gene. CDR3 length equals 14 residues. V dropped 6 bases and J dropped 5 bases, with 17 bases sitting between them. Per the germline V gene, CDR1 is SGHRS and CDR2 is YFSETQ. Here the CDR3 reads CASTEDGYGTEAFF. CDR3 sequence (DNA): TGCGCCAGCACCGAAGATGGATACGGGACTGAAGCTTTCTTT. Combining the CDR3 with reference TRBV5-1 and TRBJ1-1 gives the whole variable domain KAGVTQTPRYLIKTRGQQVTLSCSPISGHRSVSWYQQTPGQGLQFLFEYFSETQRNKGNFPGRFSGRQFSNSRSEMNVSTLELGDSALYLCASTEDGYGTEAFFGQGTRLTVV.

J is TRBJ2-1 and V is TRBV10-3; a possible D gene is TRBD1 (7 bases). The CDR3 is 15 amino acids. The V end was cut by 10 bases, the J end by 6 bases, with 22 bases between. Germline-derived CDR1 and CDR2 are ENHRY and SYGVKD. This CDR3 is CATGGSGQRFNEQFF. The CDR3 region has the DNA TGTGCCACTGGGGGGTCGGGACAGAGGTTCAATGAGCAGTTCTTC.

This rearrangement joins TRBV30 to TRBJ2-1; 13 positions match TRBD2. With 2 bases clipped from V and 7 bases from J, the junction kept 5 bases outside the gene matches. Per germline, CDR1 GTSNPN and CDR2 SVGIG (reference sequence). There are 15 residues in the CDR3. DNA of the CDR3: TGTGCCTGGAGTTTCCCGGGACTAGCGGGAAATGAGCAGTTCTTC. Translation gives CAWSFPGLAGNEQFF.

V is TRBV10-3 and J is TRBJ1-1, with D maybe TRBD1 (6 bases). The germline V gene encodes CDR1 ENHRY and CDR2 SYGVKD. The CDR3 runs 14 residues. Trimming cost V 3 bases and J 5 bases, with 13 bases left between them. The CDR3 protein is CAISDQGQSTEAFF. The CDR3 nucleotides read TGTGCCATCAGTGACCAGGGGCAGAGTACTGAAGCTTTCTTT.

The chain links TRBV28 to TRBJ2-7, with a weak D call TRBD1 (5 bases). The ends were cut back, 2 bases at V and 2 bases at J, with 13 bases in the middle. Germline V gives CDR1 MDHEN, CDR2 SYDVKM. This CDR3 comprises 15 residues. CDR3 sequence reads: CASSLRQGITYEQYF. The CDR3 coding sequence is TGTGCCAGCAGTTTACGGCAGGGCATAACCTACGAGCAGTACTTC.